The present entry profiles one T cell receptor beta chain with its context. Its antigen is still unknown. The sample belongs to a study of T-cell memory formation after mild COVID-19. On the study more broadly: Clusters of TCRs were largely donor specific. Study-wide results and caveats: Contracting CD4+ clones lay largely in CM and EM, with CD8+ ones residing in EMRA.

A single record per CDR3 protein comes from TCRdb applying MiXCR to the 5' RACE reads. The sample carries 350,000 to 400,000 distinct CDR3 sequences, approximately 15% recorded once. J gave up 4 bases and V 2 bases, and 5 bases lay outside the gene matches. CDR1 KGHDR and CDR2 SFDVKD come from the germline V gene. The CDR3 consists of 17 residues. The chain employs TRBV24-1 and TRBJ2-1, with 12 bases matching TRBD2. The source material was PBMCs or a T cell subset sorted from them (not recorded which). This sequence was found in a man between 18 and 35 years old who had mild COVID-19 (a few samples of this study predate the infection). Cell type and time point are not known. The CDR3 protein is CATSDWSSGGGYNEQFF. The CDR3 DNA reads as TGTGCCACCAGTGATTGGTCTAGCGGGGGGGGATACAATGAGCAGTTCTTC.